The 7 T cell receptor beta chains below come from one sample, sequenced in a study of cytomegalovirus exposure and HLA in healthy donors. The PCR made use of 60 Vbeta and 13 Jbeta primers. TCRdb's table, derived via immunoSEQ multiplex PCR, lists solely in-frame clones and lacks some. The sample consists of roughly 150,000 clones, approximately 79% of them appearing once. The specimen sequenced was PBMCs. Receptor source: a woman aged 50 to 65 in good health and CMV-seropositive.

Concerning this clone: Other DNA variants within this sample encode the same CDR3. The rearrangement joins TRBV6-1 to TRBJ1-2, with 8 bases matching TRBD1. Germline trimming cut 6 bases from V and 3 bases from J; bases unmatched to any gene: 3. CDR1 and CDR2 from the germline V gene are MNHNS and SASEGT. This CDR3 is built from 13 residues. The CDR3 reads CASSDRGDYGYTF. For the CDR3, the DNA is TGTGCCAGCAGCGACAGGGGTGACTATGGCTACACCTTC.

The table lists this clone with a count of one. The rearrangement joins TRBV5-4 to TRBJ2-2; D perhaps matches TRBD2 (6 bases). Trimming stripped 0 bases from V and 5 bases from J, with 14 bases between. This CDR3 has 16 amino acids. CDR1 and CDR2 (germline): SGHNT, YYREEE (reference sequence). CDR3 sequence reads: CASSLAPGVDTGELFF. Written as DNA, the CDR3 is TGTGCCAGCAGCTTGGCCCCGGGGGTTGATACCGGGGAGCTGTTTTTT.

The chain joins TRBV6-5 to TRBJ1-1, with a possible D match to TRBD1 (6 bases). The V end lost 6 bases, the J end lost 5 bases, and 13 bases lay between the germline ends. Germline loops: CDR1 MNHEY, CDR2 SVGAGI. There are 13 residues in the CDR3. CDR3 in DNA: TGTGCCAGCAGCCCCCCCGGGACAACTGAAGCTTTCTTT. Its translation: CASSPPGTTEAFF.

In its sample, this clone was seen a few times. The rearrangement joins TRBV5-1 to TRBJ2-7, with 11 positions matching TRBD2. Per the germline V gene, CDR1 is SGHRS and CDR2 is YFSETQ. CDR3 length: 15 residues. J lost 6 bases, V lost 5 bases, and 10 bases had no gene match. CDR3 loop: CASSSTAGTSGEQYF. The CDR3 DNA reads as TGCGCCAGCAGTTCGACGGCCGGGACTAGCGGCGAGCAGTACTTC.

The rearrangement uses TRBV4-2 and TRBJ2-7; TRBD2 matches at 13 bases. The CDR3 is 18 residues long. Germline CDR1 reads LGHNA; CDR2 reads YNFKEQ. V was clipped by 2 bases and J by 0 bases; unmatched bases: 7. For the CDR3, the DNA is TGTGCCAGCAGCCAAAACGAAGGGACTAGCGGGGCCTCCTACGAGCAGTACTTC. Protein sequence: CASSQNEGTSGASYEQYF.

V is TRBV19 and J is TRBJ2-3; 7 bases fit TRBD1. The CDR3 is 14 residues long. CDR1 and CDR2 from the germline V gene are LNHDA and SQIVND (reference sequence). With V trimmed by 4 bases and J by 8 bases, 9 bases remained unmatched. CDR3 sequence (DNA): TGTGCCAGTAGTAACGAAGGGGGCGTTGGTACGCAGTATTTT. Translating gives CASSNEGGVGTQYF.

The rearrangement joins TRBV5-1 to TRBJ2-5; D might be TRBD1 (6 bases). The CDR3 contains 14 residues. Trimming took off 4 bases at V and 0 bases at J, with 10 bases between the two ends. The germline V gene encodes CDR1 SGHRS and CDR2 YFSETQ. CDR3 region: CASSGTGYQETQYF. The CDR3 region has the DNA TGCGCCAGCAGCGGTACAGGGTACCAAGAGACCCAGTACTTC.